Listed below are T cell receptor beta chains from one sample, sequenced in a study of blood T cell repertoires in COVID-19. The data were produced by immunoSEQ multiplex PCR, yet TCRdb's version contains in-frame clones alone and is incomplete. The data show 85,000 to 130,000 clones, just under 85% seen once. The specimen was peripheral blood. Receptors originate from a woman at least 80 years old with active or convalescent COVID-19. Both conserved end residues are part of each CDR3. The D gene is left open where the match is weak. Some rows mark clone size as missing; the rest say once, few, many or name a class of expanded clone.

cdr3_length	v_call	d_call	j_call	clone_size	cdr3_aa	cdr3_nt
14	TRBV7-2	TRBD2	TRBJ2-5	once	CASSRGDRKETQYF	TGTGCCAGCAGCCGGGGGGACCGTAAAGAGACCCAGTACTTC
20	TRBV6-1	NA	TRBJ1-3	once	CASSEALRGQHYPSGNTIYF	TGTGCCAGCAGTGAAGCGCTACGAGGACAGCACTACCCCTCTGGAAACACCATATATTTT
15	TRBV13	TRBD1	TRBJ1-1	few	CASSSIGGRNTEAFF	TGTGCCAGCAGCTCAATAGGGGGCAGGAACACTGAAGCTTTCTTT
15	TRBV27	NA	TRBJ1-4	few	CASSRSGTTNEKLFF	TGTGCCAGCAGCCGCTCAGGTACAACTAATGAAAAACTGTTTTTT
16	TRBV6-5	TRBD1	TRBJ1-3	NA	CASSYTTLQGRNTIYF	TGTGCCAGCAGTTACACCACCCTACAGGGGCGAAACACCATATATTTT
18	TRBV18	NA	TRBJ2-3	NA	CASSPLGSPRRPTDTQYF	TGTGCCAGCTCACCCCTCGGGTCCCCCAGACGACCCACAGATACGCAGTATTTT
14	TRBV18	NA	TRBJ2-7	NA	CASSRIRGSYEQYF	TGTGCCAGCTCACGAATTAGGGGCTCCTACGAGCAGTACTTC
16	TRBV7-2	NA	TRBJ1-3	NA	CASSLGSPTTGNTIYF	TGTGCCAGCAGCTTAGGATCGCCGACTACTGGAAACACCATATATTTT
14	TRBV3-1/TRBV3-2	NA	TRBJ2-7	NA	CASSQHYRTYEQYF	TGTGCCAGCAGCCAACACTACCGTACCTACGAGCAGTACTTC
14	TRBV29-1	TRBD1	TRBJ2-3	NA	CSVVGQTFTDTQYF	TGCAGCGTTGTGGGACAGACTTTCACAGATACGCAGTATTTT
12	TRBV6-2/TRBV6-3	NA	TRBJ2-7	NA	CASSQGFYEQYF	TGTGCCAGCAGCCAGGGGTTTTACGAGCAGTACTTC
16	TRBV4-1	NA	TRBJ1-3	few	CASSQDPPGFGNTIYF	TGCGCCAGCAGCCAAGATCCGCCAGGCTTTGGAAACACCATATATTTT